This T cell receptor (beta chain) was observed in a study of T cell responses to AZD1222 COVID-19 vaccine. Sequencing used immunoSEQ multiplex PCR; TCRdb keeps in-frame clones, though not all of them. This table has fewer than 85,000 clones, roughly 87% appearing once. This sample comprised peripheral blood, obtained 28 days after the second AZD1222 dose. The receptor comes from an adult who received the AZD1222 COVID-19 vaccine.

CDR3 sequence reads: CASSRDRVAGELFF. As DNA, the CDR3 is TGTGCCAGCAGCAGGGACAGGGTGGCCGGGGAGCTGTTTTTT. J is TRBJ2-2 and V is TRBV11-3; 9 nucleotides align to TRBD1. CDR1 is SGHNT, CDR2 YENEEA, per germline. CDR3 size: 14 residues. The J segment lost 6 bases and the V segment lost 5 bases, leaving 4 bases of the junction unmatched.